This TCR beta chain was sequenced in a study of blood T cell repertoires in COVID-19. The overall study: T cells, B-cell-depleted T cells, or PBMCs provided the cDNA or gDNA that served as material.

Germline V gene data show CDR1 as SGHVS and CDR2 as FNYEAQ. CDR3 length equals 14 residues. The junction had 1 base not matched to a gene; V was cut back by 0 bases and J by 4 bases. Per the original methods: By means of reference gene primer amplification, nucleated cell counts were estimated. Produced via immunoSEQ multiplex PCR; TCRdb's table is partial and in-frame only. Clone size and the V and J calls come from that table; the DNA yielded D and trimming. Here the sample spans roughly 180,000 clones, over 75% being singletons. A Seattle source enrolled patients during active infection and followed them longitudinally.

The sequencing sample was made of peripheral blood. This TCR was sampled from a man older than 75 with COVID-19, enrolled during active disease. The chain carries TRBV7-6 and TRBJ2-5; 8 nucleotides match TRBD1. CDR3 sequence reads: CASSLAGTGETQYF. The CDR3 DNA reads TGTGCCAGCAGCTTAGCCGGGACAGGAGAGACCCAGTACTTC.